The entry below describes one T cell receptor beta chain. These data are taken from a study of T cells after yellow fever vaccination. Template switching with 5'RACE generated the TCR cDNA and added a universal primer site and UMIs. TCRdb ran MiXCR on the 5' RACE reads and lists one entry per CDR3 protein. Altogether 150,000 to 200,000 distinct CDR3 sequences are present, about a tenth being singletons, with the ten largest covering roughly 40%. V was trimmed by 6 bases and J by 9 bases, leaving 15 bases between them. Per germline, CDR1 SGDLS and CDR2 YYNGEE. The CDR3 loop spans 13 amino acids. This chain connects TRBV9 to TRBJ2-2, with D perhaps given as TRBD1 or TRBD2 (5 bases each). The sequencing used CD8+ T cells sorted from PBMCs, collected 45 days after the yellow fever booster vaccination. This TCR was sampled from a man between 18 and 35 years old who received the YFV17D yellow fever vaccine. Written as DNA, the CDR3 is TGTGCCAGCACCCTAGATGGGGACCGGGAGCTGTTTTTT. The encoded protein is CASTLDGDRELFF.